Presented here are 4 T cell receptor beta chains from one specimen sequenced in a study of CD8+ T cells in alopecia areata. Described treatment: oral pan-JAK inhibitor, 5-10 mg twice daily. Sequencing templates came from extracted RNA that was reverse transcribed into cDNA. The repertoire was sequenced with immunoSEQ multiplex PCR; TCRdb's copy has only in-frame clones and lacks some. In the table there are about 200,000 clones, more than 50% of which are singletons. Sequencing used CD4+ T cells sorted from blood, obtained at week 24, from a patient treated with tofacitinib. The receptors were gathered from a human donor with alopecia areata.

The chain recombines TRBV7-8 with TRBJ2-5, with D perhaps TRBD2 (5 bases). Germline V gene data show CDR1 as SGHVS and CDR2 as FQNEAQ. The CDR3 is 16 amino acids. Trimming took 4 bases from V and 6 from J, leaving 21 bases between them. CDR3 nucleotides: TGTGCCAGCAGCTCACCAATAAATGACTACACCCAGACCCAGTACTTC. Translation: CASSSPINDYTQTQYF.

This clone was observed many times. The J gene is TRBJ1-5, the V gene TRBV7-2, with D hard to call. Trimming shortened V by 5 bases and J by 1 base, and 9 bases separated the two germline ends. The V gene's germline CDR1 is SGHTA and CDR2 FQGNSA. This CDR3 contains 14 residues. The CDR3 nucleotides read TGTGCCAGCAGCCTAAAAGCGAGCAATCAGCCCCAGCATTTT. Protein: CASSLKASNQPQHF.

This clone has just a few counts. The rearrangement joins TRBV10-3 to TRBJ2-7; D gene ambiguous. CDR1 and CDR2 (germline): ENHRY, SYGVKD. The CDR3 contains 13 residues. Trimming pared 7 bases from V and 3 bases from J, leaving 13 bases between. CDR3 region: CAITSQGNYEQYF. CDR3 sequence (DNA): TGTGCCATCACCAGCCAAGGAAACTACGAGCAGTACTTC.

This chain connects TRBV2 to TRBJ2-7, with 9 positions matching TRBD1. This CDR3 has 16 amino acids. Trimming removed 10 bases from V and 1 base from J; junction bases left unmatched: 14. The germline V gene has CDR1 SNHLY and CDR2 FYNNEI. CDR3 sequence: CANGAPQGASSYEQYF. The CDR3 DNA reads as TGTGCCAACGGGGCCCCACAGGGGGCAAGTTCCTACGAGCAGTACTTC. Based on the CDR3 plus reference TRBV2 and TRBJ2-7, the full variable domain is EPEVTQTPSHQVTQMGQEVILRCVPISNHLYFYWYRQILGQKVEFLVSFYNNEISEKSEIFDDQFSVERPDGSNFTLKIRSTKLEDSAMYFCANGAPQGASSYEQYFGPGTRLTVT.